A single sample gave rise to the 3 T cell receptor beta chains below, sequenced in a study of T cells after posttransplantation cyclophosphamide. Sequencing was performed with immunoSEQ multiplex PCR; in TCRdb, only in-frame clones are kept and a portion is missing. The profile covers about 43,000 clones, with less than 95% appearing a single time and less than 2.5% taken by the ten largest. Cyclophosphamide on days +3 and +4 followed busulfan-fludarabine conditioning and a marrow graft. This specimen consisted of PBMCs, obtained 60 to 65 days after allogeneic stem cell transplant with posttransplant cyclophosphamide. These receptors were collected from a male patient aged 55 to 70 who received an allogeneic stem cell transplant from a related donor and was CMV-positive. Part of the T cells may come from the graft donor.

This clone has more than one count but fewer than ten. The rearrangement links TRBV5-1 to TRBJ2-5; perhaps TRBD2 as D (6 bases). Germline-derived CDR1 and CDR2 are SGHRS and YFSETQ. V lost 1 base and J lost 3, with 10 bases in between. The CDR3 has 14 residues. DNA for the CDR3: TGCGCCAGCAGCTTGATGGGGGGAGAAGAGACCCAGTACTTC. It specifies CASSLMGGEETQYF.

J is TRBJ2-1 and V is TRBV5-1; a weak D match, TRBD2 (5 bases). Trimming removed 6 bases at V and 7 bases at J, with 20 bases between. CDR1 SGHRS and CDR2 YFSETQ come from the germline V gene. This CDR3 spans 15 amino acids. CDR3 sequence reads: CASTEGGVPWNEQFF. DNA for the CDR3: TGCGCCAGCACCGAGGGCGGCGTCCCCTGGAATGAGCAGTTCTTC.

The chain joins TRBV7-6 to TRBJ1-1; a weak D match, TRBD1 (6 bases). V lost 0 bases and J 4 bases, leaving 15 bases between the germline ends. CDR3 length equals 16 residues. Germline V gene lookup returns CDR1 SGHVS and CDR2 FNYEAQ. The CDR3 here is CASSLALGGGGTEAFF. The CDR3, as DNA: TGTGCCAGCAGCTTAGCTTTAGGGGGGGGAGGCACTGAAGCTTTCTTT.